The 25 T cell receptor beta chains below all came from one sample that was sequenced in a study of cytomegalovirus exposure and HLA in healthy donors. The study ran its PCR with 60 Vbeta and 13 Jbeta primers. Sequencing used immunoSEQ multiplex PCR; TCRdb keeps in-frame clones, though not all of them. The sample data list about 58,000 clones. The source material was PBMCs. These receptors originate from a woman in her late teens or twenties in good health and CMV-seronegative.

This rearrangement joins TRBV6-1 to TRBJ2-7; maybe TRBD2 (5 bases). With 3 bases removed from V and 5 bases from J, the gap between germline ends came to 14 bases. The CDR3 is made up of 14 amino acids. Germline values: CDR1 MNHNS, CDR2 SASEGT. This chain's CDR3 is CASSDGVTPDEQYF. Here the CDR3 DNA reads TGTGCCAGCAGTGACGGGGTGACCCCCGACGAGCAGTACTTC.

The gene calls are TRBV5-1 and TRBJ1-6, with D possibly matching TRBD1 (5 bases). The CDR3 totals 18 residues. Germline CDR1 and CDR2: SGHRS and YFSETQ. Between the trimmed V and J ends, which lost 4 bases and 4 bases, there was a span of 21 bases. CDR3 DNA sequence: TGCGCCAGCAGCCTGTTTTCGGCCGACAGAATATATAATTCACCCCTCCACTTT. This encodes CASSLFSADRIYNSPLHF.

This sequence joins TRBV29-1 and TRBJ2-7, with D possibly matching TRBD1 (6 bases). Germline V gene data show CDR1 as SQVTM and CDR2 as ANQGSEA. Trimming cost V 1 base and J 9 bases, with 16 bases left between them. The CDR3 is 13 amino acids. The chain's CDR3 is CSVEVPYRARQYF. The CDR3 DNA reads TGCAGCGTTGAAGTTCCTTACAGGGCCCGGCAGTACTTC.

The CDR3 loop reads CASAPGTANSPLHF. The CDR3 DNA reads TGCGCCAGCGCACCCGGGACAGCTAATTCACCCCTCCACTTT. This chain connects TRBV4-1 to TRBJ1-6; TRBD1 matches at 7 bases. CDR3 length: 14 amino acids. Per germline, CDR1 MGHRA and CDR2 YSYEKL. V shed 8 bases and J 6 bases; nucleotides not matched to a gene: 7.

The rearrangement links TRBV5-1 to TRBJ2-7, with a possible D match to TRBD1 (5 bases). Germline values: CDR1 SGHRS, CDR2 YFSETQ. V dropped 0 bases and J dropped 0 bases, with 10 bases sitting between them. CDR3 length: 15 residues. The CDR3 reads CASSLEGVNSYEQYF. The CDR3 DNA sequence: TGCGCCAGCAGCTTGGAAGGGGTTAACTCCTACGAGCAGTACTTC. The complete variable domain, with remaining parts taken from reference TRBV5-1 and TRBJ2-7, reads KAGVTQTPRYLIKTRGQQVTLSCSPISGHRSVSWYQQTPGQGLQFLFEYFSETQRNKGNFPGRFSGRQFSNSRSEMNVSTLELGDSALYLCASSLEGVNSYEQYFGPGTRLTVT.

The chain's CDR3 is CASSGLNQPQHF. The CDR3 DNA sequence: TGTGCCAGCAGTGGCCTAAATCAGCCCCAGCATTTT. V gene TRBV2 combines with J gene TRBJ1-5, with no clear D. The V gene's germline CDR1 is SNHLY and CDR2 FYNNEI. V was cut by 4 bases and J by 4 bases, with 5 bases left in between. The CDR3 totals 12 residues.

V usage is TRBV2 and J usage is TRBJ2-3; TRBD2 matches 7 bases. Germline CDR1 is SNHLY and CDR2 is FYNNEI. The CDR3 totals 16 residues. V shed 8 bases, J shed 2 bases, and the junction held 13 bases outside the gene matches. The CDR3 sequence: CASPGEAGTTTDTQYF. The CDR3 DNA follows: TGTGCCAGCCCGGGGGAAGCGGGGACTACCACAGATACGCAGTATTTT.

The V call is TRBV6-5, the J call TRBJ1-2; 7 bases line up with TRBD1. Losses at the gene ends were 6 bases for V and 4 bases for J; bases not matched to a gene: 8. CDR3 length: 14 residues. The V gene's germline CDR1 is MNHEY and CDR2 SVGAGI. The CDR3 sequence is CASRRAGQIYGYTF. CDR3 sequence (DNA): TGTGCCAGCAGAAGGGCGGGACAGATCTATGGCTACACCTTC.

The chain couples TRBV7-6 to TRBJ1-6; a weak D match, TRBD1 (5 bases). Trimming removed 1 base at V and 10 bases at J, with 14 bases between. Germline CDR1 is SGHVS and CDR2 is FNYEAQ. The CDR3 consists of 15 residues. The CDR3 nucleotides read TGTGCCAGCAGCTTAGAGGCCAGGGCCCACTCACCCCTCCACTTT. Its protein product is CASSLEARAHSPLHF.

The chain joins TRBV7-4 to TRBJ1-6; D is unclear. Between the trimmed V and J ends, which lost 3 bases and 5 bases, there was a span of 11 bases. The CDR3 length is 15 residues. Germline assignment: CDR1 SGHVT and CDR2 SQSDAQ. CDR3 sequence: CASSFRRENNSPLHF. The CDR3 region has the DNA TGTGCCAGCAGCTTCCGCCGGGAGAATAATTCACCCCTCCACTTT.

The chain carries TRBV18 and TRBJ1-1; 8 bases line up with TRBD1. Germline V lookup: CDR1 KGHSH, CDR2 LQKENI. The V segment lost 5 bases and the J segment 4 bases; nucleotides outside the gene matches: 9. The CDR3 totals 15 residues. The CDR3 sequence is CASSNYTGGFTEAFF. Here the CDR3 DNA reads TGTGCCAGCTCAAACTACACAGGGGGATTCACTGAAGCTTTCTTT.

J is TRBJ1-1 and V is TRBV5-6; D gene unclear. Trimming pared 0 bases from V and 2 bases from J, leaving 5 bases between. The CDR3 has 13 amino acids. Germline lookup yields CDR1 SGHDT and CDR2 YYEEEE. The CDR3 here is CASSLDRNTEAFF. The CDR3 DNA is TGTGCCAGCAGCTTGGACAGAAACACTGAAGCTTTCTTT.

The V and J genes are TRBV7-9 and TRBJ1-1, with D unclear. CDR1 and CDR2 from the germline V gene are SEHNR and FQNEAQ (reference sequence). The CDR3 totals 15 residues. V lost 3 bases and J lost 0, with 11 bases in between. CDR3 residues: CASSFVRDLNTEAFF. Here the CDR3 DNA reads TGTGCCAGCAGCTTTGTAAGAGATCTGAACACTGAAGCTTTCTTT.

The chain joins TRBV5-1 to TRBJ2-6; D not resolved. This CDR3 has 17 amino acids. Germline loops: CDR1 SGHRS, CDR2 YFSETQ. V was shortened by 5 bases and J by 4 bases, with 19 bases between the two germline ends. CDR3 region: CASSLEPLSSGANVLTF. The CDR3 nucleotides are TGCGCCAGCAGTCTTGAGCCGCTGTCGTCCGGGGCCAACGTCCTGACTTTC.

The V call is TRBV5-1, the J call TRBJ1-3; D not certain. V was cut by 0 bases and J by 5 bases, with 9 bases left in between. Germline V gene sequence: CDR1 SGHRS, CDR2 YFSETQ. The CDR3 sequence is 14 residues long. DNA of the CDR3: TGCGCCAGCAGCTTGGGCGGGCGTAGAAACACCATATATTTT. Translated, it gives CASSLGGRRNTIYF.

This chain links TRBV19 with TRBJ1-1; 7 positions agree with TRBD1. This CDR3 has 14 amino acids. The germline V gene has CDR1 LNHDA and CDR2 SQIVND (reference sequence). J was trimmed by 0 bases and V by 7 bases; bases with no gene match: 5. CDR3 in DNA: TGTGCCAGTATAGGGGGACAGATGAACACTGAAGCTTTCTTT. Translated: CASIGGQMNTEAFF.

The rearrangement joins TRBV2 to TRBJ1-2; 7 bases fit TRBD1. Trimming cost V 8 bases and J 6 bases; bases outside gene matches: 9. The V gene's germline CDR1 is SNHLY and CDR2 FYNNEI. CDR3 size: 13 residues. CDR3 sequence reads: CASVRQGPHGYTF. The DNA of the CDR3 is TGTGCCAGCGTTCGACAGGGACCCCATGGCTACACCTTC.

J is TRBJ1-6 and V is TRBV28, with D possibly TRBD1 on 6 matching bases. V was pared by 3 bases and J by 6 bases, with 12 bases between. This CDR3 region has 15 residues. Germline CDR1 reads MDHEN; CDR2 reads SYDVKM. The DNA of the CDR3 is TGTGCCAGCAGTTTCCTCGCAGGGGCTAATTCACCCCTCCACTTT. Encoded protein: CASSFLAGANSPLHF. Variable domain in full (rest from reference TRBV28 and TRBJ1-6): DVKVTQSSRYLVKRTGEKVFLECVQDMDHENMFWYRQDPGLGLRLIYFSYDVKMKEKGDIPEGYSVSREKKERFSLILESASTNQTSMYLCASSFLAGANSPLHFGNGTRLTVT.

The CDR3 loop is CASSISGGLNTEAFF. The CDR3 nucleotides read TGTGCCAGCAGCATTTCAGGGGGGCTGAACACTGAAGCTTTCTTT. The chain has TRBV28 and TRBJ1-1; 7 bases agree with TRBD1. The CDR3 loop spans 15 amino acids. In germline, CDR1 is MDHEN, CDR2 SYDVKM. J lost 0 bases, V lost 6 bases, and 7 bases had no gene match.

The chain employs TRBV2 and TRBJ1-6, with 10 bases that match TRBD1. CDR1 is SNHLY and CDR2 is FYNNEI in the germline V gene. The trim removed 4 bases at V and 9 bases at J, leaving 6 bases unmatched. The CDR3 runs 15 residues. In DNA, the CDR3 is TGTGCCAGCAGTGTAGTCCGGACAGGGGGTTCACCCCTCCACTTT. Translation: CASSVVRTGGSPLHF.

The chain has TRBV9 and TRBJ2-1, with no clear D. The germline CDR1 and CDR2 sequences are SGDLS and YYNGEE. The CDR3 spans 15 residues. V lost 0 bases to trimming and J lost 0 bases, with 7 bases between them. CDR3 sequence (DNA): TGTGCCAGCAGCGTAGAACTAAGCTCCTACAATGAGCAGTTCTTC. Encoded protein: CASSVELSSYNEQFF.

The V and J genes are TRBV27 and TRBJ2-7; 7 bases align to TRBD1. The germline V gene encodes CDR1 MNHEY and CDR2 SMNVEV (reference sequence). The CDR3 length is 13 residues. The trim removed 5 bases at V and 3 bases at J, leaving 4 bases unmatched. For the CDR3, the DNA is TGTGCCAGCAGTATCAGGGGGTTCTACGAGCAGTACTTC. Protein: CASSIRGFYEQYF.

The chain links TRBV7-9 to TRBJ2-7; 7 nucleotides match TRBD1. CDR1 is SEHNR and CDR2 is FQNEAQ in the germline V gene (reference sequence). Trimming cost V 6 bases and J 0 bases; bases outside gene matches: 5. The CDR3 contains 14 residues. The CDR3 DNA reads TGTGCCAGCAGGGACTGGGACAGCTCCTACGAGCAGTACTTC. Translated, it gives CASRDWDSSYEQYF. Based on the CDR3 plus reference TRBV7-9 and TRBJ2-7, the full variable domain is DTGVSQNPRHKITKRGQNVTFRCDPISEHNRLYWYRQTLGQGPEFLTYFQNEAQLEKSRLLSDRFSAERPKGSFSTLEIQRTEQGDSAMYLCASRDWDSSYEQYFGPGTRLTVT.

The chain is built from TRBV11-2 and TRBJ1-2, with 7 bases identical to TRBD1. CDR3 length: 14 residues. V shed 3 bases and J 4 bases; nucleotides not matched to a gene: 5. The V gene's germline CDR1 is SGHAT and CDR2 FQNNGV. The CDR3: CASSFAGGIYGYTF. CDR3 in DNA: TGTGCCAGCAGCTTTGCAGGGGGGATCTATGGCTACACCTTC.

V usage is TRBV6-6 and J usage is TRBJ2-7; 10 bases are shared with TRBD1. Germline lookup yields CDR1 MNHNY and CDR2 SVGAGI (reference sequence). There are 14 residues in the CDR3. J lost 3 bases, V lost 7 bases, and 6 bases had no gene match. CDR3 residues: CASNRDRGIYEQYF. DNA of the CDR3: TGTGCCAGCAACCGGGACAGGGGAATCTACGAGCAGTACTTC.